This paragraph reports one T cell receptor beta chain. The CDR3 has 11 residues. Trimming took off 3 bases at V and 3 bases at J, with 3 bases between the two ends. CDR1 MNHNS and CDR2 SASEGT come from the germline V gene. The data originate from a study of shared clonotypes between healthy human individuals. TCRdb keeps only in-frame clones here, not all; method: immunoSEQ multiplex PCR. The sample lists approximately 100,000 clones, less than 80% occurring once. This sequence was found in a man younger than 45 in good health. The chain recombines TRBV6-1 with TRBJ2-7; D unclear. The sequenced material came from memory CD8+ T cells sorted from blood. The subset: CD45RO+ cells pooled with CCR7-negative TemRA cells. CDR3 region: CASSEFYEQYF. The CDR3 DNA follows: TGTGCCAGCAGTGAGTTCTACGAGCAGTACTTC.